The TCR beta chain under discussion was sequenced for a study of graft-versus-host responses after intestinal transplantation. Study information: Recipients were given multivisceral, liver-intestinal, or isolated intestinal transplants.

Broader study findings: Declining HvG levels early post-transplant were linked to peak circulating GvH clone levels.

Assay used: immunoSEQ multiplex PCR; TCRdb lists only in-frame clones, some missing. The repertoire consists of 150,000 or so clones, with 80% to 95% occurring once and the leading ten covering 0.19%. The CDR3 consists of 9 residues. In germline, CDR1 is DFQATT, CDR2 SNEGSKA (reference sequence). Points on this clone: Its antigen is not known.

The TCR was taken from a human donor who received an intestinal transplant. The genes are TRBV20-1 and TRBJ1-2, with D unclear. Material: unstimulated CD4+ T cells sorted from spleen or lymph node cells, obtained before intestinal transplant. The CDR3 region has the DNA TGCAGGGGAGATGGTGGCTACACCTTC. Translated, it gives CRGDGGYTF.